The rows below give T cell receptor beta chains drawn from one sample of a study of T cell responses to AZD1222 COVID-19 vaccine. TCRdb's copy holds only in-frame clones and misses some; the assay was immunoSEQ multiplex PCR. The table lists under 110,000 clones, about 86% of them singletons. This specimen consisted of peripheral blood, obtained on day 0 of AZD1222 vaccination. The receptors derive from an adult in good health. Both conserved end residues are part of each CDR3. Each record gives: CDR3 DNA, CDR3 protein, V gene, clone size, J gene, D gene. The D gene is left open where the match is weak. Only part of the rows carry a size: once, few, many, or a class if the clone is expanded.

CDR3 DNA: TGTGCCACCAGTGACACCGGGACAGCGAACACCGGGGAGCTGTTTTTT
CDR3 protein: CATSDTGTANTGELFF
V gene: TRBV24-1
clone size: NA
J gene: TRBJ2-2
D gene: TRBD1

CDR3 DNA: TGTGCCAGCAGCCAAGAGGTCGGCAGGCCTAACTATGGCTACACCTTC
CDR3 protein: CASSQEVGRPNYGYTF
V gene: TRBV3-1/TRBV3-2
clone size: NA
J gene: TRBJ1-2
D gene: NA

CDR3 DNA: TGTGCCAGCAGGAGTACCGGGGTACGGGAGCAGTACTTC
CDR3 protein: CASRSTGVREQYF
V gene: TRBV6-5
clone size: few
J gene: TRBJ2-7
D gene: NA

CDR3 DNA: TGTGCCAGCAGTCCCGAGGGGGTGGGCCAGCCCCAGCATTTT
CDR3 protein: CASSPEGVGQPQHF
V gene: TRBV6-4
clone size: NA
J gene: TRBJ1-5
D gene: NA

CDR3 DNA: TGTGCCAGCAGCTTAGGACTAGCGGAACCTTACGAGCAGTACTTC
CDR3 protein: CASSLGLAEPYEQYF
V gene: TRBV11-2
clone size: NA
J gene: TRBJ2-7
D gene: TRBD2

CDR3 DNA: TGTGCCAGCAGTTTAAGTCCCAGGGTTACTGAAGCTTTCTTT
CDR3 protein: CASSLSPRVTEAFF
V gene: TRBV28
clone size: NA
J gene: TRBJ1-1
D gene: NA

CDR3 DNA: TGTGCCAGCAGCCCCCCGGGTAGCGGGAACAATGAGCAGTTCTTC
CDR3 protein: CASSPPGSGNNEQFF
V gene: TRBV7-2
clone size: NA
J gene: TRBJ2-1
D gene: TRBD2

CDR3 DNA: TGTGCCAGCAGCTTATACGGGCCCCAGGCTGGGGAGCTGTTTTTT
CDR3 protein: CASSLYGPQAGELFF
V gene: TRBV11-3
clone size: NA
J gene: TRBJ2-2
D gene: NA

CDR3 DNA: TGTGCCAGCAGTGACAGCTACAATGAGCAGTTCTTC
CDR3 protein: CASSDSYNEQFF
V gene: TRBV28
clone size: NA
J gene: TRBJ2-1
D gene: NA

CDR3 DNA: TGCAGTGCTAGTGGGACTAGTATCTACAATGAGCAGTTCTTC
CDR3 protein: CSASGTSIYNEQFF
V gene: TRBV20-1
clone size: NA
J gene: TRBJ2-1
D gene: TRBD2

CDR3 DNA: TGTGCCAGCAGCCACAGCGGGAGGAGGGAGACCCAGTACTTC
CDR3 protein: CASSHSGRRETQYF
V gene: TRBV4-2
clone size: NA
J gene: TRBJ2-5
D gene: TRBD2

CDR3 DNA: TGCGCCAGCAGCTCTCGACTAGCCGGGGACGAGCAGTACTTC
CDR3 protein: CASSSRLAGDEQYF
V gene: TRBV5-1
clone size: NA
J gene: TRBJ2-7
D gene: TRBD2

CDR3 DNA: TGTGCCAGCTCACCACTTGGACGGGCGGGATCTTACAATGAGCAGTTCTTC
CDR3 protein: CASSPLGRAGSYNEQFF
V gene: TRBV18
clone size: NA
J gene: TRBJ2-1
D gene: NA

CDR3 DNA: TGTGCCACCAGTTCTTGGGATCTGACGACGGGTCAAGAGACCCAGTACTTC
CDR3 protein: CATSSWDLTTGQETQYF
V gene: TRBV24-1
clone size: NA
J gene: TRBJ2-5
D gene: NA

CDR3 DNA: TGTGCCAGCAGTTTACAAGGTTCGGATGAGCAGTTCTTC
CDR3 protein: CASSLQGSDEQFF
V gene: TRBV6-2/TRBV6-3
clone size: NA
J gene: TRBJ2-1
D gene: NA

CDR3 DNA: TGCAGCGTTGAAGATCGCGCGGGAGGTACAGATACGCAGTATTTT
CDR3 protein: CSVEDRAGGTDTQYF
V gene: TRBV29-1
clone size: NA
J gene: TRBJ2-3
D gene: TRBD2